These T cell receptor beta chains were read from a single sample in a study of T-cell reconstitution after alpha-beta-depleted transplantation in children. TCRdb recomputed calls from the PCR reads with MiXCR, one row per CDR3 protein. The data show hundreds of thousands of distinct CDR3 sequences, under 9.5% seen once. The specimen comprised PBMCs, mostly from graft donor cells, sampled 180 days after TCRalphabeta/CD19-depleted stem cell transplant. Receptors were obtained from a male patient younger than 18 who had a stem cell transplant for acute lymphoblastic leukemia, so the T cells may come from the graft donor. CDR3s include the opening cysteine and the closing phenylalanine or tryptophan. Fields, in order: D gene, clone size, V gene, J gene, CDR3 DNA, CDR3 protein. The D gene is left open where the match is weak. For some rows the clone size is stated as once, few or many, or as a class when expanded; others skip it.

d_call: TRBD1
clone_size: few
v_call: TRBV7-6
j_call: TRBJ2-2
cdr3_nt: TGTGCCAGCAGTTTCTCCGGGACAGGGGACGGGGAGCTGTTTTTT
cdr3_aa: CASSFSGTGDGELFF

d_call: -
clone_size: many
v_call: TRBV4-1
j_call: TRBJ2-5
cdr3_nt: TGCGCCAGCAGCCCCCCCAGGGTTGGGGAGACCCAGTACTTC
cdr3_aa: CASSPPRVGETQYF

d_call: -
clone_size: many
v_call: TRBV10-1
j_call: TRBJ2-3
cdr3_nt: TGCGCCAGCAGTGAACGGCACACAGATACGCAGTATTTT
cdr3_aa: CASSERHTDTQYF

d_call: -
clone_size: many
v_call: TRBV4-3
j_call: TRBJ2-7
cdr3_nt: TGCGCCAGCAGCCAAGCAGAAAACTACGAGCAGTACTTC
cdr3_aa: CASSQAENYEQYF

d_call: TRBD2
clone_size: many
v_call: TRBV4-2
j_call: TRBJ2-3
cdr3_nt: TGTGCCAGCAGCCGGGAGCGGGGACCCACAGATACGCAGTATTTT
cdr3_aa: CASSRERGPTDTQYF

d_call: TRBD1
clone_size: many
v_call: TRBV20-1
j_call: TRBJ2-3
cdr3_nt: TGCAGTGCCATCGACAGGGGGCGCGGGGATACGCAGTATTTT
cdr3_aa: CSAIDRGRGDTQYF

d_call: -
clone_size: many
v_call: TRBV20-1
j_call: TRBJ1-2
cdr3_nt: TGCAGTGCCCCGGGGGCAGTTTTTAACTATGGCTACACCTTC
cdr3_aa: CSAPGAVFNYGYTF

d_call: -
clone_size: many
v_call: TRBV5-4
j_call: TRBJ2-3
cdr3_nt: TGTGCCAGCAGCCAGGGGAATACGCAGTATTTT
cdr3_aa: CASSQGNTQYF

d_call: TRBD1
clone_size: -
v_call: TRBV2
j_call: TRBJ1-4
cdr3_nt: TGTGCCAGCAGTTCGGGACAGCTAGAAAAACTGTTTTTT
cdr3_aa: CASSSGQLEKLFF

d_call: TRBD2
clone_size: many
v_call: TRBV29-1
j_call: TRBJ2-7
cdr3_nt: TGCAGCGTTGAGACAGCGGGGAGCTCCTACGAGCAGTACTTC
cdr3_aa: CSVETAGSSYEQYF

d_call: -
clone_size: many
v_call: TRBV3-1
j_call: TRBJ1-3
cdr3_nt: TGTGCCAGCAGCCAGAGTGGGAGCTCTGGAAACACCATATATTTT
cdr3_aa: CASSQSGSSGNTIYF

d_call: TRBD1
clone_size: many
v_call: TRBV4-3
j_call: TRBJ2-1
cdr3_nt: TGCGCCAGCAGCCACCAACCGGGACAGGGCTACAATGAGCAGTTCTTC
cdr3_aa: CASSHQPGQGYNEQFF

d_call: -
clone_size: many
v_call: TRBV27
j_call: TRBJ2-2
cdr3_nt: TGTGCCAGCAGCCGATTCGTTCAGGGGACCGGGGAGCTGTTTTTT
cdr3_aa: CASSRFVQGTGELFF

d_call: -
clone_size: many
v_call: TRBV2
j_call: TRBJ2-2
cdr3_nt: TGTGCCAGCAGTGAGATAGGGGCCGGGGAGCTGTTTTTT
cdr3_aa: CASSEIGAGELFF

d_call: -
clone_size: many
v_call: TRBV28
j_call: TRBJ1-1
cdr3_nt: TGTGCCAGCAGTCCCCCCAGAGGGGTCAACACTGAAGCTTTCTTT
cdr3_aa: CASSPPRGVNTEAFF

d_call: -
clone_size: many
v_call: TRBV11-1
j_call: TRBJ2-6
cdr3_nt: TGTGCCAGCAGCTTAGGCCGCTGGTCCCTCTCTGGGGCCAACGTCCTGACTTTC
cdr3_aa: CASSLGRWSLSGANVLTF

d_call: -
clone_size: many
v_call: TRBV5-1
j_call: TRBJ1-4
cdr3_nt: TGCGCCAGCAGCTCGGGGCAGAAATCTAATGAAAAACTGTTTTTT
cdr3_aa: CASSSGQKSNEKLFF

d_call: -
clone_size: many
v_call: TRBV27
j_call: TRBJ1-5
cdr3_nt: TGTGCCAGCAGTTTGGGCAGGGGAGGGGATCAGCCCCAGCATTTT
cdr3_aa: CASSLGRGGDQPQHF

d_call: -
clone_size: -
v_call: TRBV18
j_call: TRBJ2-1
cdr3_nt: TGTGCCAGCTCACCACCGGACAGCTACAATGAGCAGTTCTTC
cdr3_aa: CASSPPDSYNEQFF

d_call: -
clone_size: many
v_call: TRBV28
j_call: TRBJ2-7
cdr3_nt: TGTGCCAGCAGTTTTCCCGGGGGGCTCTACGAGCAGTACTTC
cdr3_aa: CASSFPGGLYEQYF

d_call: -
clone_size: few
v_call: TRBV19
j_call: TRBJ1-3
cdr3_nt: TGTGCCAGTAGTCTATATGGGGAGGGCCCCACTGGAAACACCATATATTTT
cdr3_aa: CASSLYGEGPTGNTIYF

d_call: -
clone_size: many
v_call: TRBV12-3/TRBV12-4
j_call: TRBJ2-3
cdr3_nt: TGTGCCAGCAGAACAGCCCGCACAGATACGCAGTATTTT
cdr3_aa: CASRTARTDTQYF